This T cell receptor (beta chain) originates from a study of blood T cell repertoires in COVID-19. Study information: Some COVID-19 samples were acute and others convalescent; all came from the United States, Italy and Spain. T cells, B-cell-depleted T cells, or PBMCs provided the cDNA or gDNA that served as material.

With 4 bases clipped from V and 2 bases from J, the junction kept 5 bases outside the gene matches. CDR1 is SGHRS and CDR2 is YFSETQ in the germline V gene. The CDR3 totals 15 residues. Researchers sorted participants into cohorts using their self-reported clinical history. As handled by the study authors: Amplification of reference gene primers was used by the study to estimate nucleated cell counts. Sequenced by immunoSEQ multiplex PCR; TCRdb stores in-frame clones only, minus some. The D gene and trimming were derived from the DNA, and the V and J assignments and clone size from that table. Here the sample spans 250,000 or so clones, 85% to 90% being singletons.

The TCR originated in a woman under 40 with acute COVID-19. The chain links TRBV5-1 to TRBJ2-1; 8 bases agree with TRBD2. The sequenced sample was PBMCs or T cells enriched from blood (not recorded which). CDR3: CASSKGLGTYNEQFF. In nucleotides, the CDR3 is TGCGCCAGCAGCAAGGGACTAGGGACCTACAATGAGCAGTTCTTC.